This paragraph reports one TCR beta chain. The target antigen is unknown. These data belong to a study of cytomegalovirus exposure and HLA in healthy donors. Sequencing was performed with immunoSEQ multiplex PCR; in TCRdb, only in-frame clones are kept and a portion is missing. Of about 120,000 clones listed, approximately 90% are singletons. The CDR3 sequence is 15 residues long. Trimming removed 6 bases from V and 4 bases from J; junction bases left unmatched: 6. CDR1 is SNHLY and CDR2 is FYNNEI in the germline V gene. Findings and caveats of the study: Associated with cytomegalovirus, according to the listing, were some 180 TCR beta chains. Later, an analysis found that TCR clusters from the first cohort tended to co-occur in the roughly 110 validation repertoires.

The genes are TRBV2 and TRBJ1-4, with 9 bases lining up with TRBD1. Sequenced sample: PBMCs. The clonotype was recovered from a man aged 18 to 30 in good health and CMV-seronegative. The CDR3 bases are TGTGCCAGCAGCTGGGACAGGGAACGTAATGAAAAACTGTTTTTT. Protein: CASSWDRERNEKLFF.